This T cell receptor (beta chain) is drawn from a study of CD8 T cells in ankylosing spondylitis. Germline values: CDR1 WSHSY, CDR2 SAAADI. This CDR3 is built from 14 residues. Between the trimmed V and J ends, which lost 3 bases and 0 bases, there was a span of 8 bases. Study-wide findings and caveats: A TCR beta motif of several highly homologous variants seemed to mark ankylosing spondylitis blood. Earlier work had already found some motif variants in reactive arthritis synovial fluid and blood.

As for this clonotype: As yet, its antigen is unknown.

From the 5' RACE reads, TCRdb called clonotypes with MiXCR, one entry per CDR3 protein. The sample lists about 160,000 distinct CDR3 sequences, more than 40% occurring once. The chain is built from TRBV10-2 and TRBJ2-5; D is ambiguous. The sequence came from a male donor with ankylosing spondylitis. Input material: synovial fluid, either unsorted or a sorted T cell fraction (not recorded which). CDR3 nucleotide sequence: TGCGCCAGCAGTGATAACCGGTACCAAGAGACCCAGTACTTC. It is translated as CASSDNRYQETQYF.